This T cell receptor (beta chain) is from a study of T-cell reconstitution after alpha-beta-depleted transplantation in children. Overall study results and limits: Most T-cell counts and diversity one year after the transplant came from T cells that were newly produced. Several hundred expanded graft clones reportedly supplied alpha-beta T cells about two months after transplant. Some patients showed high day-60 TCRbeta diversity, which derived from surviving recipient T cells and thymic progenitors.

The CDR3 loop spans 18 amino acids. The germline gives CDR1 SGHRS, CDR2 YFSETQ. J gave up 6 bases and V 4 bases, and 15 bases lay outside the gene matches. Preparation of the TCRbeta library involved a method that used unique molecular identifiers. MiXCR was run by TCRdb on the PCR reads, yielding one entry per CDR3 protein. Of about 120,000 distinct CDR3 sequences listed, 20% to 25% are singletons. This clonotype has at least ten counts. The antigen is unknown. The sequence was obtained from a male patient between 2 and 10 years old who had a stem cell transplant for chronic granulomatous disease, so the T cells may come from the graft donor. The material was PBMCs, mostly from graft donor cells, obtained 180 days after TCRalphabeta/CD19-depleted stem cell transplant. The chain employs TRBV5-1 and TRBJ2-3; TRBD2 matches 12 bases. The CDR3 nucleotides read TGCGCCAGCAGCCAGGGCCTAGCGGGGGGGCCCGTGGGGGATACGCAGTATTTT. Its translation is CASSQGLAGGPVGDTQYF.